Sequencing of this TCR beta chain was carried out in a study of OX40 agonist ivuxolimab in advanced cancers. Study-wide context: Ivuxolimab, which targeted the costimulatory receptor OX40 (CD134), was an agonistic, fully human IgG2 monoclonal antibody. Intravenous ivuxolimab was administered to patients every 2 weeks at six dose levels: 0.01, 0.1, 0.3, 1.5, 3 and 10 mg/kg. Among the approximately 50 dose-escalation patients, approximately 20 had hepatocellular carcinoma, some 15 melanoma, 9 renal cell carcinoma and 9 head and neck cancer. In the dose-escalation cohort, approximately 83% of patients were male, and the mean age was around 65 years with a range of roughly 23 to 79. Prior anti-PD-1, anti-PD-L1 or anti-CTLA-4 therapy was permitted, and roughly two fifths of dose-escalation patients had received checkpoint inhibitors. Partial responses were achieved by three dose-escalation patients, of whom one had hepatocellular carcinoma and two had cutaneous melanoma. Peripheral TCRbeta sequencing aimed to test whether ivuxolimab altered TCR sequence diversity and caused clonal T-cell expansion. The paper covers the monotherapy dose-escalation part of the phase I ivuxolimab trial, which included N of about 50 patients.

This clone came up a few times. The clone's antigen remains unknown. Within one base of it there is no much larger clone, and no base qualities were kept. Results the study describes overall, beyond this receptor: After ivuxolimab, more expanded clones were found on average in CD8+ T cells than in CD4+ T cells. Clonal expansion of both CD4+ and CD8+ blood T cells was observed from baseline to week 6 at doses 0.1 to 3.0 mg/kg. In partial responders in the 0.1-3.0 mg/kg groups, normalized peripheral clonal expansion was found to be among the lowest, especially among CD8+ T cells. The antigen specificity of the clonally expanded peripheral T cells was not determined. Low levels of normalized T-cell clonal expansion were also seen in some patients who did not respond.

Genomic DNA was isolated from the sorted cells so that the TCRbeta CDR3 region could be sequenced. TCRbeta CDR3 regions were sequenced using the immunoSEQ Assay. The table was pulled from immuneACCESS by TCRdb, which kept in-frame rearrangements only. Such tables lose some clones; where checked, under half of the loss comes from unresolved V genes, and the rest has no known cause. The sample profile shows roughly 83,000 clones; 84% of them were found once. Under 8% of the sample goes to the ten largest clones. Patients with a history of autoimmune disease or receiving systemic immunosuppression were excluded from the trial. Peripheral blood for TCR sequencing was collected from all dose cohorts at baseline, on cycle 4 day 1, and on cycle 7 day 1. Samples came from an open-label, multicenter, first-in-human phase I dose-escalation trial of ivuxolimab. Adults with locally advanced or metastatic melanoma, renal cell, hepatocellular, or head and neck squamous cell carcinoma were enrolled in the trial. CD4+ and CD8+ T cells were sorted separately from peripheral blood before TCR sequencing.

The germline V gene encodes CDR1 SEHNR and CDR2 FQNEAQ (reference sequence). At the junction V is shortened by 3 bases and J by 1 base, with 21 bases in between. Inclusive of the bounding cysteine and phenylalanine, the CDR3 is 18 residues long. Only CDR3 DNA remains: 54 bases, in frame from the first base. The receptor was derived from an adult with an advanced solid tumor such as melanoma, head and neck, liver or kidney cancer. Specimen: CD4+ or CD8+ T cells sorted from blood, collected in a trial of the OX40 agonist ivuxolimab. The V gene is TRBV7-9 and the J gene is TRBJ1-1; TRBD1 is a possible D gene, resting on 6 matching bases. The CDR3 reads CASSFASRARGENTEAFF. The nucleotides are TGTGCCAGCAGCTTTGCCTCAAGGGCCAGGGGAGAGAACACTGAAGCTTTCTTT.